This T cell receptor beta chain was captured in a study of blood T cells in healthy people across ages. This clonotype was observed many times. Through a sample-barcoded 5' primer and a J-beta primer mix, a second PCR was run for roughly 6 to 12 cycles. TCRdb reprocessed the 5' RACE reads via MiXCR and lists one record per CDR3 protein. Here the sample spans approximately 1.5 million distinct CDR3 sequences, less than 45% being singletons. V lost 0 bases and J 3 bases, leaving 9 bases between the germline ends. The CDR3 is 14 amino acids. CDR1 is MGHDK and CDR2 is SYGVNS in the germline V gene. Sequencing used blood. This clonotype was obtained from a woman under 30 in good health. The rearrangement links TRBV25-1 to TRBJ2-7; D remains ambiguous. The chain's CDR3 is CASSEYGGNYEQYF. CDR3 coding DNA: TGTGCCAGCAGTGAATATGGCGGAAACTACGAGCAGTACTTC.